The TCR beta chain under discussion was sequenced for a study of OX40 agonist ivuxolimab in advanced cancers. Looking at the study overall: The dose-escalation cohort had hepatocellular carcinoma, melanoma, renal cell or head and neck cancer.

Assay used: immunoSEQ multiplex PCR; TCRdb lists only in-frame clones, some missing. The sample has about 22,000 clones, just under 85% seen once. This sequence was found in an adult with an advanced solid tumor such as melanoma, head and neck, liver or kidney cancer. The sequences come from CD4+ or CD8+ T cells sorted from blood, collected in a trial of the OX40 agonist ivuxolimab.

CDR3 in amino acids: CASSLPGQFHTGELFF. In DNA, the CDR3 is TGTGCCAGCAGCCTCCCGGGACAGTTTCATACCGGGGAGCTGTTTTTT. The chain combines TRBV28 with TRBJ2-2, with 7 bases matching TRBD1. The CDR3 has 16 amino acids. The J segment lost 5 bases and the V segment lost 6 bases, leaving 12 bases of the junction unmatched. Germline V lookup: CDR1 MDHEN, CDR2 SYDVKM.